This TCR beta chain is from a study of early T cells in non-severe SARS-CoV-2 infection. The CDR3 has 15 residues. V was pared by 5 bases and J by 7 bases, with 9 bases of the junction left unmatched. Germline V gene data show CDR1 as SGHTA and CDR2 as FQGTGA. TCRdb reprocessed the 5' RACE reads with MiXCR, giving one entry per CDR3 protein. This sample yields about 80,000 distinct CDR3 sequences, of which 10% to 15% are seen a single time; about 16% belongs to the top ten. This chain links TRBV7-3 with TRBJ1-4; 8 bases map to TRBD1. The clonotype was recovered from an adult who was a healthcare worker with PCR-confirmed SARS-CoV-2 infection or an uninfected control (not recorded which). The donor label of this sample is uncertain. Sequencing was performed on whole blood, taken at baseline. CDR3 nucleotide sequence: TGTGCCAGCAGCCACTCCGGGACAGGTGGTGAAAAACTGTTTTTT. Protein product: CASSHSGTGGEKLFF. Full variable domain (missing parts from reference TRBV7-3 and TRBJ1-4): GAGVSQTPSNKVTEKGKYVELRCDPISGHTALYWYRQSLGQGPEFLIYFQGTGAADDSGLPNDRFFAVRPEGSVSTLKIQRTERGDSAVYLCASSHSGTGGEKLFFGSGTQLSVL.